This is a list of T cell receptor beta chains from one sample in a study of CD8 T cells in ankylosing spondylitis. MiXCR, applied by TCRdb to the 5' RACE reads, yields one record per CDR3 protein. Among around 94,000 distinct CDR3 sequences listed, more than 8.5% were seen once. Sequencing was done on a sample of blood, either unsorted or a sorted T cell fraction (not recorded which). The receptors come from a male donor with ankylosing spondylitis. Each CDR3 is given with its conserved first and last residue. D genes are given only for firm matches. A row's size may be missing; if present it is once, few, many or a size class.

CDR3 protein: CASSGTGTEAFF; CDR3 DNA: TGTGCCAGCAGTGGGACGGGCACTGAAGCTTTCTTT; J gene: TRBJ1-1; clone size: few; V gene: TRBV6-1; D gene: .
CDR3 protein: CASSLGMLDYGYTF; CDR3 DNA: TGTGCCAGCAGCTTAGGGATGTTGGACTATGGCTACACCTTC; J gene: TRBJ1-2; clone size: many; V gene: TRBV7-2; D gene: .
CDR3 protein: CASSLVHLFREQYF; CDR3 DNA: TGTGCCAGCAGTTTAGTCCACTTGTTTCGTGAGCAGTACTTC; J gene: TRBJ2-7; clone size: many; V gene: TRBV12-3/TRBV12-4; D gene: .
CDR3 protein: CASSLAPGSDTQYF; CDR3 DNA: TGTGCCAGCAGTTTGGCCCCCGGCTCAGATACGCAGTATTTT; J gene: TRBJ2-3; clone size: .; V gene: TRBV27; D gene: .
CDR3 protein: CATSRVPSGRYEQYF; CDR3 DNA: TGTGCCACCAGCAGAGTCCCTAGCGGGAGGTACGAGCAGTACTTC; J gene: TRBJ2-7; clone size: few; V gene: TRBV15; D gene: TRBD2
CDR3 protein: CASSEGPGTGNTIYF; CDR3 DNA: TGTGCCAGCAGTGAAGGGCCAGGCACTGGAAACACCATATATTTT; J gene: TRBJ1-3; clone size: .; V gene: TRBV6-1; D gene: .
CDR3 protein: CASSLAGAGVGNEQFF; CDR3 DNA: TGTGCCAGCAGCTTGGCAGGCGCGGGAGTAGGGAATGAGCAGTTCTTC; J gene: TRBJ2-1; clone size: .; V gene: TRBV5-6; D gene: TRBD2
CDR3 protein: CASSLRQAAYNEQFF; CDR3 DNA: TGTGCCAGCAGTTTGAGACAGGCAGCCTACAATGAGCAGTTCTTC; J gene: TRBJ2-1; clone size: many; V gene: TRBV28; D gene: .
CDR3 protein: CSVVGTRTEAFF; CDR3 DNA: TGCAGCGTTGTGGGGACAAGGACTGAAGCTTTCTTT; J gene: TRBJ1-1; clone size: few; V gene: TRBV29-1; D gene: .
CDR3 protein: CASRASGGF; CDR3 DNA: TGTGCCAGCAGGGCTAGCGGCGGCTTC; J gene: TRBJ2-7; clone size: many; V gene: TRBV2; D gene: TRBD2
CDR3 protein: CASSSSVTELVGELFF; CDR3 DNA: TGTGCCAGCAGTTCTAGCGTGACGGAGCTGGTTGGGGAGCTGTTTTTT; J gene: TRBJ2-2; clone size: many; V gene: TRBV6-4; D gene: .
CDR3 protein: CASTPPGGRYNEQFF; CDR3 DNA: TGTGCCAGCACCCCCCCTGGGGGCAGGTACAATGAGCAGTTCTTC; J gene: TRBJ2-1; clone size: many; V gene: TRBV12-3/TRBV12-4; D gene: .
CDR3 protein: CAISGTSGSFEQFF; CDR3 DNA: TGTGCCATCAGTGGGACTAGCGGGAGTTTTGAGCAGTTCTTC; J gene: TRBJ2-1; clone size: many; V gene: TRBV10-3; D gene: TRBD2
CDR3 protein: CATSKEGLAYNEQFF; CDR3 DNA: TGTGCCACCAGCAAGGAGGGACTGGCCTACAATGAGCAGTTCTTC; J gene: TRBJ2-1; clone size: many; V gene: TRBV15; D gene: .
CDR3 protein: CASSPQIAGAFEQYF; CDR3 DNA: TGTGCCAGCAGCCCCCAAATAGCGGGAGCCTTCGAGCAGTACTTC; J gene: TRBJ2-7; clone size: many; V gene: TRBV4-2; D gene: TRBD2
CDR3 protein: CASSPSAPWDEQFF; CDR3 DNA: TGTGCCAGCAGCCCTTCGGCCCCTTGGGATGAGCAGTTCTTC; J gene: TRBJ2-1; clone size: .; V gene: TRBV5-6; D gene: .
CDR3 protein: CASSLRTSINEQFF; CDR3 DNA: TGTGCCAGCAGCCTACGGACTAGTATCAATGAGCAGTTCTTC; J gene: TRBJ2-1; clone size: .; V gene: TRBV9; D gene: TRBD2
CDR3 protein: CASSEALLGSGRPQHF; CDR3 DNA: TGTGCCAGCAGTGAAGCGCTTCTGGGGTCGGGGCGGCCCCAGCATTTT; J gene: TRBJ1-5; clone size: .; V gene: TRBV2; D gene: .
CDR3 protein: CASSEGRRVEQFF; CDR3 DNA: TGTGCCAGCAGTGAAGGTCGCCGGGTTGAGCAGTTCTTC; J gene: TRBJ2-1; clone size: .; V gene: TRBV6-1; D gene: .
CDR3 protein: CASSLQQGDGYTF; CDR3 DNA: TGCGCCAGCAGCTTGCAACAGGGGGATGGCTACACCTTC; J gene: TRBJ1-2; clone size: many; V gene: TRBV5-1; D gene: TRBD1
CDR3 protein: CATGQGANEQFF; CDR3 DNA: TGTGCCACCGGACAGGGGGCGAATGAGCAGTTCTTC; J gene: TRBJ2-1; clone size: many; V gene: TRBV15; D gene: TRBD1
CDR3 protein: CASSYSGGGTGELFF; CDR3 DNA: TGTGCCAGCAGTTATAGCGGAGGGGGCACCGGGGAGCTGTTTTTT; J gene: TRBJ2-2; clone size: few; V gene: TRBV27; D gene: .
CDR3 protein: CASSLFVGEENQPQHF; CDR3 DNA: TGTGCCAGCAGTTTATTCGTCGGGGAGGAGAATCAGCCCCAGCATTTT; J gene: TRBJ1-5; clone size: many; V gene: TRBV28; D gene: .
CDR3 protein: CASRAQGGNTEAFF; CDR3 DNA: TGTGCCAGCAGGGCCCAGGGGGGGAACACTGAAGCTTTCTTT; J gene: TRBJ1-1; clone size: .; V gene: TRBV7-9; D gene: TRBD1
CDR3 protein: CASSEGQGVWNEQFF; CDR3 DNA: TGTGCCAGCAGTGAAGGACAGGGAGTGTGGAATGAGCAGTTCTTC; J gene: TRBJ2-1; clone size: few; V gene: TRBV25-1; D gene: TRBD1
CDR3 protein: CASSLAATGGSGYTF; CDR3 DNA: TGTGCCAGCAGTTTAGCCGCGACAGGGGGATCCGGCTACACCTTC; J gene: TRBJ1-2; clone size: .; V gene: TRBV12-3/TRBV12-4; D gene: TRBD1
CDR3 protein: CAISELYGYTF; CDR3 DNA: TGTGCCATCAGTGAGCTCTATGGCTACACCTTC; J gene: TRBJ1-2; clone size: .; V gene: TRBV10-3; D gene: .
CDR3 protein: CASSLAGEYNEQFF; CDR3 DNA: TGTGCCAGCAGCTTGGCAGGGGAGTACAATGAGCAGTTCTTC; J gene: TRBJ2-1; clone size: .; V gene: TRBV5-6; D gene: .
CDR3 protein: CASKLGQNSYNEQFF; CDR3 DNA: TGTGCCAGCAAGTTGGGACAGAACTCCTACAATGAGCAGTTCTTC; J gene: TRBJ2-1; clone size: few; V gene: TRBV2; D gene: TRBD1
CDR3 protein: CASSLTGGADGYTF; CDR3 DNA: TGCGCCAGCAGCTTGACAGGGGGCGCGGATGGCTACACCTTC; J gene: TRBJ1-2; clone size: many; V gene: TRBV5-1; D gene: TRBD1
CDR3 protein: CASRDGRDEQFF; CDR3 DNA: TGTGCCAGCCGGGACGGGAGGGATGAGCAGTTCTTC; J gene: TRBJ2-1; clone size: many; V gene: TRBV7-9; D gene: TRBD2
CDR3 protein: CSARDLGQSYSPLHF; CDR3 DNA: TGCAGTGCTAGAGATTTGGGACAGTCGTATTCACCCCTCCACTTT; J gene: TRBJ1-6; clone size: .; V gene: TRBV20-1; D gene: TRBD1
CDR3 protein: CASSTKGAADTQYF; CDR3 DNA: TGTGCCAGCAGCACCAAAGGGGCAGCAGATACGCAGTATTTT; J gene: TRBJ2-3; clone size: few; V gene: TRBV13; D gene: .
CDR3 protein: CASSLGLAGVSDTQYF; CDR3 DNA: TGCGCCAGCAGCCTAGGACTAGCGGGAGTCTCAGATACGCAGTATTTT; J gene: TRBJ2-3; clone size: few; V gene: TRBV5-1; D gene: TRBD2
CDR3 protein: CASSFGQGVGYEQYF; CDR3 DNA: TGTGCCAGCAGTTTCGGGCAGGGGGTAGGGTACGAGCAGTACTTC; J gene: TRBJ2-7; clone size: .; V gene: TRBV27; D gene: TRBD1
CDR3 protein: CATSDQGAPYNEQFF; CDR3 DNA: TGTGCCACCAGTGACCAGGGGGCACCCTACAATGAGCAGTTCTTC; J gene: TRBJ2-1; clone size: few; V gene: TRBV24-1; D gene: TRBD1
CDR3 protein: CSARGQEPYEQYF; CDR3 DNA: TGCAGTGCTAGAGGACAGGAGCCCTACGAGCAGTACTTC; J gene: TRBJ2-7; clone size: few; V gene: TRBV20-1; D gene: .
CDR3 protein: CASSLRQGFTDTQYF; CDR3 DNA: TGTGCCAGCAGCCTCCGACAGGGGTTCACAGATACGCAGTATTTT; J gene: TRBJ2-3; clone size: few; V gene: TRBV7-7; D gene: TRBD1
CDR3 protein: CSVVAGGPYEQYF; CDR3 DNA: TGCAGCGTTGTGGCGGGAGGGCCCTACGAGCAGTACTTC; J gene: TRBJ2-7; clone size: many; V gene: TRBV29-1; D gene: TRBD2
CDR3 protein: CASSGRDSINTEAFF; CDR3 DNA: TGTGCCAGCAGTGGAAGGGACAGCATTAACACTGAAGCTTTCTTT; J gene: TRBJ1-1; clone size: many; V gene: TRBV12-3/TRBV12-4; D gene: TRBD1
CDR3 protein: CASTLLGEKETQYF; CDR3 DNA: TGTGCCAGCACCTTATTGGGGGAAAAAGAGACCCAGTACTTC; J gene: TRBJ2-5; clone size: .; V gene: TRBV5-8; D gene: .
CDR3 protein: CASSSYGPSYEQYF; CDR3 DNA: TGTGCCAGCAGCAGCTACGGACCCTCCTACGAGCAGTACTTC; J gene: TRBJ2-7; clone size: .; V gene: TRBV5-6; D gene: .
CDR3 protein: CASRPGVSASTDTQYF; CDR3 DNA: TGTGCCAGCAGACCTGGGGTGTCAGCTAGCACAGATACGCAGTATTTT; J gene: TRBJ2-3; clone size: many; V gene: TRBV7-8; D gene: .
CDR3 protein: CASSMFSMNTEAFF; CDR3 DNA: TGTGCCAGTAGTATGTTCAGCATGAACACTGAAGCTTTCTTT; J gene: TRBJ1-1; clone size: .; V gene: TRBV19; D gene: .
CDR3 protein: CASSPPSYNEQFF; CDR3 DNA: TGTGCCAGCAGCCCACCGTCTTACAATGAGCAGTTCTTC; J gene: TRBJ2-1; clone size: many; V gene: TRBV7-9; D gene: .
CDR3 protein: CASSEAGAHSNQPQHF; CDR3 DNA: TGTGCCAGCAGTGAAGCGGGGGCCCATAGCAATCAGCCCCAGCATTTT; J gene: TRBJ1-5; clone size: few; V gene: TRBV2; D gene: .
CDR3 protein: CASSYTEAFF; CDR3 DNA: TGTGCCAGCAGTTACACTGAAGCTTTCTTT; J gene: TRBJ1-1; clone size: many; V gene: TRBV6-6; D gene: .
CDR3 protein: CASSWGAYEQYF; CDR3 DNA: TGTGCCAGCAGCTGGGGGGCCTACGAGCAGTACTTC; J gene: TRBJ2-7; clone size: .; V gene: TRBV11-2; D gene: .
CDR3 protein: CSVESGRADTQYF; CDR3 DNA: TGCAGCGTTGAAAGCGGGAGAGCAGATACGCAGTATTTT; J gene: TRBJ2-3; clone size: many; V gene: TRBV29-1; D gene: TRBD2
CDR3 protein: CASSQEGGAEDTEAFF; CDR3 DNA: TGTGCCAGCAGCCAAGAAGGGGGGGCTGAGGACACTGAAGCTTTCTTT; J gene: TRBJ1-1; clone size: few; V gene: TRBV4-2; D gene: .
CDR3 protein: CASSYPDGANTGELFF; CDR3 DNA: TGTGCCAGCAGCTACCCGGACGGTGCGAACACCGGGGAGCTGTTTTTT; J gene: TRBJ2-2; clone size: many; V gene: TRBV11-2; D gene: .
CDR3 protein: CASSLGRLGGNTEAFF; CDR3 DNA: TGTGCCAGCAGCTTAGGGCGTCTCGGGGGGAACACTGAAGCTTTCTTT; J gene: TRBJ1-1; clone size: .; V gene: TRBV7-9; D gene: .
CDR3 protein: CASSPPRTGGQETQYF; CDR3 DNA: TGTGCCAGCAGCCCCCCCCGGACAGGGGGACAAGAGACCCAGTACTTC; J gene: TRBJ2-5; clone size: .; V gene: TRBV7-9; D gene: TRBD1
CDR3 protein: CASTPRMGLAGVKTDTQYF; CDR3 DNA: TGTGCCAGCACCCCAAGGATGGGACTAGCGGGAGTAAAGACAGATACGCAGTATTTT; J gene: TRBJ2-3; clone size: few; V gene: TRBV28; D gene: TRBD2
CDR3 protein: CASSLWNTEAFF; CDR3 DNA: TGTGCCAGCAGCCTTTGGAACACTGAAGCTTTCTTT; J gene: TRBJ1-1; clone size: many; V gene: TRBV7-2; D gene: .